The 27 T cell receptor beta chains below were found in one sample sequenced in a study of blood T cell repertoires in COVID-19. The repertoire was sequenced with immunoSEQ multiplex PCR; TCRdb's copy has only in-frame clones and lacks some. The repertoire consists of tens of thousands of clones, with 84% occurring once and the leading ten covering about 16%. The sequencing sample was made of peripheral blood. The receptors here all came from a man between 60 and 75 years old with COVID-19, enrolled during active disease.

This chain uses TRBV5-1 with TRBJ2-7; 9 bases are shared with TRBD2. The CDR3 runs 15 residues. Unmatched junction bases numbered 7, after V lost 1 base and J lost 5 bases. Germline values: CDR1 SGHRS, CDR2 YFSETQ. CDR3 sequence reads: CASSLSAGGLDEQYF. The CDR3 DNA is TGCGCCAGCAGCTTGTCGGCGGGGGGGCTCGACGAGCAGTACTTC.

V usage is TRBV5-1 and J usage is TRBJ2-1, with TRBD2 matching over 8 bases. The CDR3 runs 16 residues. The germline V gene encodes CDR1 SGHRS and CDR2 YFSETQ. J gave up 4 bases and V 6 bases, and 12 bases lay outside the gene matches. For the CDR3, the DNA is TGCGCCAGCACCCCGGGGGGGGGAGTTTTGTACAATGAGCAGTTCTTC. Its protein product is CASTPGGGVLYNEQFF.

This clone was observed a handful of times. The genes are TRBV24-1 and TRBJ1-2, with a tentative D call TRBD1 (5 bases). CDR3 length: 13 amino acids. V dropped 12 bases and J dropped 6 bases, with 19 bases sitting between them. The germline gives CDR1 KGHDR, CDR2 SFDVKD. Written as DNA, the CDR3 is TGTGCCGAACAGGACGGATGGGTAGATGGCTACACCTTC. Protein: CAEQDGWVDGYTF.

This chain uses TRBV7-6 with TRBJ1-4, with 7 nucleotides matching TRBD1. V lost 1 base to trimming and J lost 9 bases; unmatched junction nucleotides: 17. Per the germline V gene, CDR1 is SGHVS and CDR2 is FNYEAQ. The CDR3 extends over 18 amino acids. DNA of the CDR3: TGTGCCAGCAGCTTAGTTGCTCAGGGGGTCTTGGCGACCCAAAAACTGTTTTTT. It is translated as CASSLVAQGVLATQKLFF.

This CDR3 is CASSVGIFGNTIYF. The DNA of the CDR3 is TGTGCCAGCAGCGTCGGGATTTTTGGAAACACCATATATTTT. The V and J genes are TRBV9 and TRBJ1-3; no definite D call. The CDR3 contains 14 residues. Germline CDR1 reads SGDLS; CDR2 reads YYNGEE. Trimming left V 2 bases short and J 3 bases short, with 9 bases between.

The table lists this clone with many counts. V and J are TRBV6-1 and TRBJ2-3; 8 bases match TRBD2. The V gene's germline CDR1 is MNHNS and CDR2 SASEGT. Unmatched junction bases numbered 9, after V lost 3 bases and J lost 4 bases. The length of the CDR3 is 16 residues. The DNA of the CDR3 is TGTGCCAGCAGTGAGCGGGGGGCCACCACCCCAGATACGCAGTATTTT. Residues: CASSERGATTPDTQYF.

This chain connects TRBV13 to TRBJ1-2; TRBD1 matches 7 bases. V was pared by 5 bases and J by 7 bases, with 10 bases of the junction left unmatched. CDR3 length: 14 residues. Looked up from germline, CDR1 is PRHDT and CDR2 is FYEKMQ (reference sequence). The CDR3 DNA sequence: TGTGCCAGCAGCCCATCGGGCCAGGGGGGTGGCTACACCTTC. The encoded protein is CASSPSGQGGGYTF.

The V call is TRBV28, the J call TRBJ1-2, with D hard to call. This CDR3 contains 12 residues. The ends were cut back, 3 bases at V and 5 bases at J, with 7 bases in the middle. Germline V lookup: CDR1 MDHEN, CDR2 SYDVKM. The CDR3 loop is CASSFTRYGYTF. The CDR3, as DNA: TGTGCCAGCAGTTTTACCCGGTATGGCTACACCTTC.

This clone has a handful of counts. The V and J genes are TRBV3-1 (or the pseudogene TRBV3-2) and TRBJ2-7; the match to TRBD2 covers 8 bases. Germline CDR1 LGHDT, CDR2 YNNKEL (reference sequence). V lost 3 bases to trimming and J lost 4 bases; unmatched junction nucleotides: 8. The CDR3 is made up of 15 amino acids. Here the CDR3 DNA reads TGTGCCAGCAGCCACTCCACCGGGAGGGCTTACGAGCAGTACTTC. It encodes CASSHSTGRAYEQYF.

The chain joins TRBV11-2 to TRBJ2-7, with D possibly TRBD1 on 5 matching bases. In germline, CDR1 is SGHAT, CDR2 FQNNGV. V gave up 1 base and J gave up 3 bases, with 10 bases separating them. The CDR3 sequence is 14 residues long. This chain's CDR3 is CASSLAGWGYEQYF. The CDR3 DNA sequence: TGTGCCAGCAGCTTAGCAGGGTGGGGCTACGAGCAGTACTTC.

This clone was detected a few times. The rearrangement uses TRBV4-2 and TRBJ1-3; TRBD1 is a possible D gene (5 bases). The CDR3 extends over 17 amino acids. Per the germline V gene, CDR1 is LGHNA and CDR2 is YNFKEQ. Trimming stripped 1 base from V and 6 bases from J, with 19 bases between. The CDR3 DNA is TGTGCCAGCAGCCAAGTGATCATCCCAGGGAAAGTAAACACCATATATTTT. Its translation: CASSQVIIPGKVNTIYF.

The chain is built from TRBV7-2 and TRBJ2-5; no definite D call. CDR1 and CDR2 from the germline V gene are SGHTA and FQGNSA. This CDR3 region has 14 residues. V shed 1 base and J shed 5 bases, with 11 bases lying between them. CDR3 loop: CASSLGLGMETQYF. CDR3 coding DNA: TGTGCCAGCAGCTTAGGCCTTGGCATGGAGACCCAGTACTTC.

V is TRBV5-1 and J is TRBJ2-1, with a weak D call TRBD1 (6 bases). V lost 4 bases to trimming and J lost 6 bases, with 17 bases between them. Germline loops: CDR1 SGHRS, CDR2 YFSETQ. The CDR3 is 15 amino acids. The CDR3 spells CASSPRMGAANEQFF. CDR3 DNA: TGCGCCAGCAGCCCCAGAATGGGGGCGGCCAATGAGCAGTTCTTC.

The V call is TRBV4-1, the J call TRBJ2-7; D gene ambiguous. The CDR3 sequence is 15 residues long. Trimming took 1 base from V and 0 from J, leaving 10 bases between them. Germline assignment: CDR1 MGHRA and CDR2 YSYEKL. The CDR3 here is CASSQGAGNSYEQYF. CDR3 bases: TGCGCCAGCAGCCAAGGGGCAGGAAACTCCTACGAGCAGTACTTC.

The chain employs TRBV5-6 and TRBJ1-2, with D possibly matching TRBD1 (5 bases). CDR3 length equals 13 residues. Germline lookup yields CDR1 SGHDT and CDR2 YYEEEE. Trimming shortened V by 0 bases and J by 4 bases, and 7 bases separated the two germline ends. CDR3 loop: CASSLGQSYGYTF. The DNA for the CDR3 is TGTGCCAGCAGCTTGGGACAGTCCTATGGCTACACCTTC.

The rearrangement uses TRBV30 and TRBJ1-5; perhaps TRBD1 as D (5 bases). The ends were cut back, 4 bases at V and 4 bases at J, with 14 bases in the middle. The CDR3 has 14 residues. Germline V gene lookup returns CDR1 GTSNPN and CDR2 SVGIG (reference sequence). CDR3 loop: CAWKSREGNQPQHF. CDR3 bases: TGTGCCTGGAAATCCAGGGAGGGTAATCAGCCCCAGCATTTT.

This chain joins TRBV7-3 and TRBJ2-1, with 7 nucleotides matching TRBD2. Germline V gene sequence: CDR1 SGHTA, CDR2 FQGTGA. The ends lost 3 bases at V and 7 bases at J; junction bases unmatched: 9. This CDR3 contains 15 residues. The CDR3 nucleotides read TGTGCCAGCAGCTTTTCGGGAGGCCTTGGGAATGAGCAGTTCTTC. Translation: CASSFSGGLGNEQFF. Drawing the rest from reference TRBV7-3 and TRBJ2-1, the complete variable domain is GAGVSQTPSNKVTEKGKYVELRCDPISGHTALYWYRQSLGQGPEFLIYFQGTGAADDSGLPNDRFFAVRPEGSVSTLKIQRTERGDSAVYLCASSFSGGLGNEQFFGPGTRLTVL.

This clone occurred a few times. This chain joins TRBV5-6 and TRBJ1-5; TRBD1 matches 9 bases. J lost 4 bases, V lost 4 bases, and 6 bases had no gene match. The CDR3 spans 15 residues. In germline, CDR1 is SGHDT, CDR2 YYEEEE. CDR3 in DNA: TGTGCCAGCAGCGGGACGACAGGGGGGAATCAGCCCCAGCATTTT. It translates to CASSGTTGGNQPQHF.

The chain is built from TRBV9 and TRBJ1-3; TRBD1 matches at 10 bases. Germline V CDR1 and CDR2: SGDLS, YYNGEE. V lost 4 bases and J lost 3; bases outside the gene matches: 7. The CDR3 sequence is 16 residues long. The CDR3 reads CASSTHDRGHGNTIYF. DNA for the CDR3: TGTGCCAGCAGCACCCACGACAGGGGGCATGGAAACACCATATATTTT.

The gene calls are TRBV7-3 and TRBJ2-2; TRBD1 aligns across 10 bases. Trimming removed 5 bases from V and 7 bases from J; junction bases left unmatched: 7. Germline V lookup: CDR1 SGHTA, CDR2 FQGTGA. This CDR3 region has 15 residues. Here the CDR3 reads CASSRSTGGSGELFF. CDR3 nucleotides: TGTGCCAGCAGCCGCTCGACAGGGGGCAGCGGGGAGCTGTTTTTT.

The V and J genes are TRBV2 and TRBJ1-2; no clear D gene. The CDR3 is 13 residues long. Germline CDR1 and CDR2: SNHLY and FYNNEI. V lost 5 bases, J lost 7 bases, and 14 bases lay in between. The DNA for the CDR3 is TGTGCCAGCAGTCCAGAGGTAGAGCGTGGCTACACCTTC. The encoded protein is CASSPEVERGYTF. The whole variable domain, remainder taken from reference TRBV2 and TRBJ1-2, is EPEVTQTPSHQVTQMGQEVILRCVPISNHLYFYWYRQILGQKVEFLVSFYNNEISEKSEIFDDQFSVERPDGSNFTLKIRSTKLEDSAMYFCASSPEVERGYTFGSGTRLTVV.

This sequence joins TRBV12-3 or TRBV12-4 and TRBJ1-6, with TRBD1 as a possible D gene (5 bases). This CDR3 contains 13 residues. Trimming took off 1 base at V and 14 bases at J, with 12 bases between the two ends. The CDR3 loop is CASSLGQGGTLHF. CDR3 sequence (DNA): TGTGCCAGCAGTTTAGGCCAGGGAGGGACCCTCCACTTT.

The count of this clone is one. The DNA of the CDR3 is TGTGCCAGCAGTACAGGCGGAGAGACCCAGTACTTC. As protein: CASSTGGETQYF. The J gene is TRBJ2-5, the V gene TRBV28, with D perhaps TRBD1 (5 bases). The CDR3 is 12 residues long. CDR1 MDHEN and CDR2 SYDVKM come from the germline V gene. Trimming took off 5 bases at V and 4 bases at J, with 8 bases between the two ends.

This clone was seen more than once but under ten times. The chain uses TRBV4-2 and TRBJ2-1, with 12 bases matching TRBD2. V trimming: 8 bases; J trimming: 8 bases; junction bases outside the gene matches: 7. The germline CDR1 and CDR2 sequences are LGHNA and YNFKEQ. The CDR3 is 14 amino acids. The CDR3 sequence: CASSLAGGLDEQFF. DNA of the CDR3: TGTGCCAGCTCCCTAGCGGGAGGGTTGGATGAGCAGTTCTTC.

The V and J genes are TRBV6-5 and TRBJ1-3; no reliable D call. Germline loops: CDR1 MNHEY, CDR2 SVGAGI. This CDR3 is built from 15 residues. The V gene lost 4 bases and the J gene lost 0 bases, with 10 bases spanning the gap. The CDR3: CASSSGGISGNTIYF. The CDR3 DNA reads TGTGCCAGCAGTTCCGGCGGAATCTCTGGAAACACCATATATTTT.

The rearrangement links TRBV6-5 to TRBJ2-5, with 7 nucleotides matching TRBD1. The CDR3 consists of 15 residues. V was pared by 8 bases and J by 5 bases, with 14 bases of the junction left unmatched. Germline CDR1 MNHEY, CDR2 SVGAGI. The CDR3 DNA reads as TGTGCCAGCCACCGTCGACAGGGATCCGGGGAGACCCAGTACTTC. This codes for CASHRRQGSGETQYF.

The chain links TRBV12-3 or TRBV12-4 to TRBJ1-1; D uncertain. Trimming shortened V by 3 bases and J by 5 bases, and 10 bases separated the two germline ends. The CDR3 has 13 residues. CDR3 region: CASSFTGETEAFF. In DNA form, the CDR3 reads TGTGCCAGCAGTTTTACGGGAGAGACTGAAGCTTTCTTT.